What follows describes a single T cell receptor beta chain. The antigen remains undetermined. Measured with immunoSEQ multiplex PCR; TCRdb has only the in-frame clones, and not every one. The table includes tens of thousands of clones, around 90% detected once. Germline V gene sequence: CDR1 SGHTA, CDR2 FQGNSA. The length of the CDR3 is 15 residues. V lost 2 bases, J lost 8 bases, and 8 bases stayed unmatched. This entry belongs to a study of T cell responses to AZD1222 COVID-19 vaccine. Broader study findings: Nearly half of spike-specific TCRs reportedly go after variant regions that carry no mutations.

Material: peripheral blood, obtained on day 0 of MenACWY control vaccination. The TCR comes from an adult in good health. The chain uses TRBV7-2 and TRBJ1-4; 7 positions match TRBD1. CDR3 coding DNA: TGTGCCAGCAGCTTACCGACAGGGATTGACGAAAAACTGTTTTTT. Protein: CASSLPTGIDEKLFF.